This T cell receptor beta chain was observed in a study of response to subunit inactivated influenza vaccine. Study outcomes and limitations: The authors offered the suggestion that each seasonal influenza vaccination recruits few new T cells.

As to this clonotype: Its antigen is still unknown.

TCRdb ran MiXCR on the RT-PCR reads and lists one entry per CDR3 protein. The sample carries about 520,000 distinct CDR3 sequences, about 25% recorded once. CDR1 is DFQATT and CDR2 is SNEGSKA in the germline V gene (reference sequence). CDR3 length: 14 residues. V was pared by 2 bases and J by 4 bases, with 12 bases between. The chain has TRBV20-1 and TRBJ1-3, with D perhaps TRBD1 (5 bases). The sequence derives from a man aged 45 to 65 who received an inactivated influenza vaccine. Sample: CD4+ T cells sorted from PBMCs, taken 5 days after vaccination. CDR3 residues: CSARSGTSGNTIYF. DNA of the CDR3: TGCAGTGCTAGATCCGGGACCTCGGGAAACACCATATATTTT.